The 9 T cell receptor beta chains listed next were all sequenced from one sample in a study of blood T cell repertoires in COVID-19. The method was immunoSEQ multiplex PCR; TCRdb's version includes in-frame clones alone and lacks a portion of them. The top ten hold 1.5% to 2% of the sample, which has about 100,000 clones, roughly 92% seen once. The specimen sequenced was peripheral blood. All receptors derive from a woman in her forties or fifties with COVID-19, enrolled during active disease.

CDR3 sequence reads: CASRGMDLSREKLFF. Written as DNA, the CDR3 is TGTGCCAGCAGAGGGATGGACTTGTCACGCGAAAAACTGTTTTTT. The rearrangement uses TRBV6-5 and TRBJ1-4; D unresolved. Germline V gives CDR1 MNHEY, CDR2 SVGAGI. The CDR3 extends over 15 amino acids. V shed 6 bases and J shed 8 bases, with 19 bases lying between them.

V usage is TRBV19 and J usage is TRBJ2-2; 11 nucleotides line up with TRBD2. V was pared by 3 bases and J by 6 bases, with 3 bases of the junction left unmatched. Per germline, CDR1 LNHDA and CDR2 SQIVND (reference sequence). The CDR3 has 15 amino acids. This chain's CDR3 is CASSISGGAPGELFF. CDR3 sequence (DNA): TGTGCCAGTAGTATTAGCGGGGGGGCCCCCGGGGAGCTGTTTTTT.

The CDR3 DNA is TGTGCCAGCAGCAGGGGCGAGAGCTATGGCTACACCTTC. As protein: CASSRGESYGYTF. The gene calls are TRBV19 and TRBJ1-2, with D possibly matching TRBD1 (6 bases). This CDR3 contains 13 residues. V shed 9 bases and J shed 4 bases, with 15 bases lying between them. The V gene's germline CDR1 is LNHDA and CDR2 SQIVND (reference sequence).

The V gene is TRBV6-1, the J gene TRBJ1-2; TRBD1 agrees at 7 bases. J lost 5 bases, V lost 0 bases, and 3 bases had no gene match. CDR1 is MNHNS, CDR2 SASEGT, per germline. The length of the CDR3 is 14 residues. The CDR3 reads CASSEAHRGYGYTF. Written as DNA, the CDR3 is TGTGCCAGCAGTGAAGCCCACAGGGGATATGGCTACACCTTC.

The chain carries TRBV10-3 and TRBJ2-7, with TRBD2 matching over 12 bases. CDR1 is ENHRY, CDR2 SYGVKD, per germline. Losses at the gene ends were 4 bases for V and 0 bases for J; bases not matched to a gene: 7. The CDR3 covers 17 residues. The CDR3 region is CAISAPGLAGYSYEQYF. The CDR3 coding sequence is TGTGCCATCAGTGCCCCCGGACTAGCGGGGTACTCCTACGAGCAGTACTTC.

The rearrangement joins TRBV28 to TRBJ1-2; TRBD1 matches at 7 bases. CDR1 is MDHEN, CDR2 SYDVKM, per germline. V lost 3 bases and J lost 0; bases outside the gene matches: 10. This CDR3 has 17 amino acids. The CDR3 DNA sequence: TGTGCCAGCAGTTTCGGCTGGGGGACAGATCCTAACTATGGCTACACCTTC. Translation gives CASSFGWGTDPNYGYTF.

The chain has TRBV5-1 and TRBJ1-6, with D possibly being TRBD1 (6 bases). Germline V lookup: CDR1 SGHRS, CDR2 YFSETQ. This CDR3 has 15 amino acids. Trimming removed 4 bases at V and 0 bases at J, with 8 bases between. This CDR3 reads CASSLQGSYNSPLHF. Here the CDR3 DNA reads TGCGCCAGCAGCCTACAGGGCTCCTATAATTCACCCCTCCACTTT.

The chain is built from TRBV6-5 and TRBJ1-2; 7 positions match TRBD1. The CDR3 sequence is 12 residues long. Germline CDR1 and CDR2: MNHEY and SVGAGI. V shed 8 bases and J 10 bases; nucleotides not matched to a gene: 10. The CDR3 is CASLRDSSFYTF. The CDR3 bases are TGTGCCAGCCTAAGGGACAGTTCTTTCTACACCTTC.

V gene TRBV11-3 combines with J gene TRBJ1-6, with a tentative D call TRBD1 (6 bases). Looked up from germline, CDR1 is SGHNT and CDR2 is YENEEA. The V end lost 7 bases, the J end lost 1 base, and 14 bases lay between the germline ends. This CDR3 is built from 16 residues. As DNA, the CDR3 is TGTGCCAGCACCCGAACCCAGGGGTCCTATAATTCACCCCTCCACTTT. Its protein product is CASTRTQGSYNSPLHF.